These T cell receptor beta chains were read from a single sample in a study of shared clonotypes between healthy human individuals. TCRdb keeps only in-frame clones here, not all; method: immunoSEQ multiplex PCR. The sample lists roughly 2.5 million clones, 90% to 95% occurring once. The sample taken for sequencing was naive CD4+ T cells sorted from blood. The source is a man aged 18 to 30 in good health. The CDR3 runs from the conserved cysteine through the conserved F or W. Each record gives: V gene, D gene, J gene, clone size, CDR3 DNA, CDR3 protein. A D gene is named only where the DNA matches it firmly. Size values are once, few and many counts, or a class for expanded clones, and some rows have none.

TRBV2	.	TRBJ1-2	.	TGTGCCAGCAGCCGGCAGGGGAACTATGGCTACACCTTC	CASSRQGNYGYTF
TRBV5-1	TRBD2	TRBJ2-2	.	TGCGCCAGCAGCCTTTCTCTAGCGGGTAACACCGGGGAGCTGTTTTTT	CASSLSLAGNTGELFF
TRBV5-1	.	TRBJ1-2	.	TGCGCCAGCAGCACCGACAGTTTTAACTATGGCTACACCTTC	CASSTDSFNYGYTF
TRBV9	.	TRBJ2-3	.	TGTGCCAGCAGCGTCAGCTCAGATACGCAGTATTTT	CASSVSSDTQYF
TRBV19	TRBD1	TRBJ1-2	.	TGTGCCAGTACCCTGACAGGGGGAGGCTACACCTTC	CASTLTGGGYTF
TRBV2	TRBD2	TRBJ2-1	.	TGTGCCAGCAACTCCCGGACTAGCGGGCGCTCCTACAATGAGCAGTTCTTC	CASNSRTSGRSYNEQFF
TRBV9	.	TRBJ1-1	few	TGTGCCAGCAGCGCATTAGACGGGAACACTGAAGCTTTCTTT	CASSALDGNTEAFF
TRBV29-1	TRBD2	TRBJ2-5	.	TGCAGCGTTGTAAGCGGGAAGGAGACCCAGTACTTC	CSVVSGKETQYF
TRBV5-4	TRBD1	TRBJ1-4	.	TGTGCCAGCAGCAACCGGGACAGCACAAATGAAAAACTGTTTTTT	CASSNRDSTNEKLFF
TRBV25-1	TRBD1	TRBJ1-1	.	TGTGCCAGCAGTGATCGCAGGGGGGAAGCTTTCTTT	CASSDRRGEAFF
TRBV5-4	.	TRBJ1-2	.	TGTGCCAGCAGCTTATCTCCCGGGTCTGGCTACACCTTC	CASSLSPGSGYTF
TRBV4-3	.	TRBJ1-1	.	TGCGCCAGCAGCCAAGAACCACAGGGGAACACTGAAGCTTTCTTT	CASSQEPQGNTEAFF
TRBV19	TRBD1	TRBJ2-7	.	TGTGCCAGTAGTACGTCGACAGGGGGCGAGCAGTACTTC	CASSTSTGGEQYF
TRBV30	.	TRBJ1-2	.	TGTGCCTGGAGTTCCGCCCCGAGCTATGGCTACACCTTC	CAWSSAPSYGYTF
TRBV14	TRBD1	TRBJ1-6	.	TGTGCCAGCACCCAGGACAGGGCGGCACCCCTCCACTTT	CASTQDRAAPLHF
TRBV5-1	.	TRBJ2-5	.	TGCGCCAGCAGCTTGGCCGTCCAGGGAAAGGAAGAGACCCAGTACTTC	CASSLAVQGKEETQYF
TRBV30	.	TRBJ2-7	.	TGTGCCTGGAGCGCCTCGGGACTGAACGAGCAGTACTTC	CAWSASGLNEQYF
TRBV18	TRBD1	TRBJ2-4	.	TGTGCCAGCTCATCTGTCAGGGGGCCCGACATTCAGTACTTC	CASSSVRGPDIQYF
TRBV7-9	.	TRBJ2-1	.	TGTGCCAGCAGCTCCACAGGGTGGGACAATGAGCAGTTCTTC	CASSSTGWDNEQFF
TRBV7-2	.	TRBJ2-2	.	TGTGCCAGCAGCTTACCCCACCCCGGGGAGCTGTTTTTT	CASSLPHPGELFF
TRBV2	TRBD1	TRBJ2-4	.	TGTGCCAGCAGTGAAAGGGGAGGACAGGGAAAAAACATTCAGTACTTC	CASSERGGQGKNIQYF
TRBV10-3	.	TRBJ2-1	.	TGTGCCATCAGTGAGGGACTTAAAAATGAGCAGTTCTTC	CAISEGLKNEQFF
TRBV10-1	.	TRBJ1-2	.	TGCGCCAGCAGTGAAAGAGGCAGCTATGGCTACACCTTC	CASSERGSYGYTF
TRBV29-1	.	TRBJ2-3	.	TGCTCGATGGGAAAGTCCAGCACAGATACGCAGTATTTT	CSMGKSSTDTQYF
TRBV6-5	TRBD1	TRBJ2-7	.	TGTGCCAGCAGTTACTCCGGGCCTGACAGGGTTGGCGAGCAGTACTTC	CASSYSGPDRVGEQYF
TRBV5-4	.	TRBJ1-2	.	TGTGCCAGCAGCTTGAATCGACAGGCCGCTAACTATGGCTACACCTTC	CASSLNRQAANYGYTF
TRBV5-6	.	TRBJ2-7	.	TGTGCCAGCAGCTTGGCCGGGCAGGCCTACGAGCAGTACTTC	CASSLAGQAYEQYF
TRBV30	.	TRBJ1-6	.	TGTGCCGGGAACGAGGTCTTTTCTTCACCCCTCCACTTT	CAGNEVFSSPLHF
TRBV5-1	.	TRBJ2-7	.	TGCGCCAGCAGCTTAGGGGGAGGGCGAATATACGAGCAGTACTTC	CASSLGGGRIYEQYF